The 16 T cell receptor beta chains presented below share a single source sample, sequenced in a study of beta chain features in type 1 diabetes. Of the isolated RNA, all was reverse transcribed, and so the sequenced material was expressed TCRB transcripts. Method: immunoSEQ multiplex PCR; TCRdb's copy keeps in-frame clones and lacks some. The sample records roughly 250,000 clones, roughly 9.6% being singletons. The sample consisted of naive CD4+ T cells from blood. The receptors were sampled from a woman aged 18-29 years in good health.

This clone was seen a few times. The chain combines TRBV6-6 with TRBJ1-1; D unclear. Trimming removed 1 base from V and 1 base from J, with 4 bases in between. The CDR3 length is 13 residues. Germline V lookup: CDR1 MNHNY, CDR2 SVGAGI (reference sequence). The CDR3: CASSYFSNTEAFF. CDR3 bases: TGTGCCAGCAGTTACTTCTCGAACACTGAAGCTTTCTTT.

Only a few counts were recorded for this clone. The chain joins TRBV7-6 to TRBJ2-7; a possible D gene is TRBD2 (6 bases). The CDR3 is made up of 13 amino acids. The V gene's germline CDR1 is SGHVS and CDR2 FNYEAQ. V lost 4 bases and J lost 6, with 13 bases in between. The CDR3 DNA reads TGTGCCAGCAGCTCGGACGGACTATCCGAGCAGTACTTC. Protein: CASSSDGLSEQYF.

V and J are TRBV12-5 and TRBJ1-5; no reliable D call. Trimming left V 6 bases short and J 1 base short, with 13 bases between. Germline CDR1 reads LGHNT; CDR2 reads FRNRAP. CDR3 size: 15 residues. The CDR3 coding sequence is TGTGCTAGTGGCCCTACCGGGATAAGCAATCAGCCCCAGCATTTT. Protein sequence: CASGPTGISNQPQHF.

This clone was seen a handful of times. The chain's CDR3 is CAWSLGGGTGELFF. CDR3 nucleotide sequence: TGTGCCTGGAGTCTCGGGGGGGGCACCGGGGAGCTGTTTTTT. This chain connects TRBV30 to TRBJ2-2, with TRBD2 matching over 8 bases. The CDR3 is made up of 14 amino acids. Germline trimming cut 2 bases from V and 4 bases from J; bases unmatched to any gene: 3. Germline assignment: CDR1 GTSNPN and CDR2 SVGIG (reference sequence).

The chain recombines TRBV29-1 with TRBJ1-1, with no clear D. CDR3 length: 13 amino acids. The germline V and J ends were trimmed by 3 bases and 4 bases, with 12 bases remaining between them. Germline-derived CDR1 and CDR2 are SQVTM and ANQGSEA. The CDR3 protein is CSVEGRLSTEAFF. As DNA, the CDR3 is TGCAGCGTTGAGGGCAGGTTGAGCACTGAAGCTTTCTTT.

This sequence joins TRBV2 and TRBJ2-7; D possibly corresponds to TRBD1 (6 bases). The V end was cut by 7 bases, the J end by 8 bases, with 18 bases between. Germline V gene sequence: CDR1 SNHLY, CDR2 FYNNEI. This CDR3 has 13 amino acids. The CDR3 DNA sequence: TGTGCCAGCACTTGGACAGCCTACGCACAGCAGTACTTC. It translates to CASTWTAYAQQYF.

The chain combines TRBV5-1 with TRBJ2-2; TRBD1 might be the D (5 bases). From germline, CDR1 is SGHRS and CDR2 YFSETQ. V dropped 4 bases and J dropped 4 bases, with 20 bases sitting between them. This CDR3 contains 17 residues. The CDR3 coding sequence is TGCGCCAGCAGCCCCTCTCAGACAAACAGGATCACCGGGGAGCTGTTTTTT. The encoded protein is CASSPSQTNRITGELFF.

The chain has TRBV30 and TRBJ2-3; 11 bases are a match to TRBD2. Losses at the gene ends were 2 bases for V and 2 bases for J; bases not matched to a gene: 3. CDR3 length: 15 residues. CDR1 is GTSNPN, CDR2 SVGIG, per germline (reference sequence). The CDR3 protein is CAWSLTSGVTDTQYF. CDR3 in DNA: TGTGCCTGGAGTTTGACTAGCGGGGTCACAGATACGCAGTATTTT.

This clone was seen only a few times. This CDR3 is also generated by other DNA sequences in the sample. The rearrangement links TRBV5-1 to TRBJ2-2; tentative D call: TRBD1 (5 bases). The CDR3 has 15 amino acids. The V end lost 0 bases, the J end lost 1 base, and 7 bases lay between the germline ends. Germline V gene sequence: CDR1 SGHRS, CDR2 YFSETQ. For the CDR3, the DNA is TGCGCCAGCAGCTTGGCAGGGAAGAACACCGGGGAGCTGTTTTTT. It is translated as CASSLAGKNTGELFF.

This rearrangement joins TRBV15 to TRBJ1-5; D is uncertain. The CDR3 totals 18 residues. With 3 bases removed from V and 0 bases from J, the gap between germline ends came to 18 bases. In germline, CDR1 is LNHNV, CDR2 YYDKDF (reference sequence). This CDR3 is CATSRSTGKKYSNQPQHF. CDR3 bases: TGTGCCACCAGCAGGAGCACCGGGAAGAAATATAGCAATCAGCCCCAGCATTTT.

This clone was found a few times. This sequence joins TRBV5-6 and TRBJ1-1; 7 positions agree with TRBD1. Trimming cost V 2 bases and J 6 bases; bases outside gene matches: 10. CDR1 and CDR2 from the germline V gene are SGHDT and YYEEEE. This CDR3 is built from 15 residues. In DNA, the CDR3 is TGTGCCAGCAGCTTACCCGGGACAGTGACCCCTGAAGCTTTCTTT. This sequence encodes CASSLPGTVTPEAFF.

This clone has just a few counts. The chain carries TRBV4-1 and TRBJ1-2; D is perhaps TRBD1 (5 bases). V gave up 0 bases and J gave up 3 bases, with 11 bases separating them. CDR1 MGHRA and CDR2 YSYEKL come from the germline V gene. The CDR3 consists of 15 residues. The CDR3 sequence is CASSQDAIRDYGYTF. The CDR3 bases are TGCGCCAGCAGCCAAGATGCGATCAGGGACTATGGCTACACCTTC.

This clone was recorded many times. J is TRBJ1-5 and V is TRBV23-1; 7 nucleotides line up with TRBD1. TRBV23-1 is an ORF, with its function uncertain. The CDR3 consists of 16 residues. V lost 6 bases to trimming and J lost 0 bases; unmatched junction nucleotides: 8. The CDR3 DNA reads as TGCGCCAGCAGGGAAGGACAGGAGTATAGCAATCAGCCCCAGCATTTT. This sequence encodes CASREGQEYSNQPQHF.

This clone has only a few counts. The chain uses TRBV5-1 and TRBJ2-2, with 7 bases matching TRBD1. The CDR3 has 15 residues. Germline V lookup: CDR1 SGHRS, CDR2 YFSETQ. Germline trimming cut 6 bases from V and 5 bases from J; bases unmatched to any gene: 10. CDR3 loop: CASTVGTDQTGELFF. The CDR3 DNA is TGCGCCAGCACGGTGGGGACAGATCAAACCGGGGAGCTGTTTTTT.

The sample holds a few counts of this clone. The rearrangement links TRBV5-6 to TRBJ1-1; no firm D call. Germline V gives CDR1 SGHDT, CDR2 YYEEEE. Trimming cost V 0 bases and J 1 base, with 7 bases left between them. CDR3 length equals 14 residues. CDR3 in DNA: TGTGCCAGCAGCTTGGAGAGGGCGAACACTGAAGCTTTCTTT. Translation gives CASSLERANTEAFF.

The DNA of the CDR3 is TGTGCCAGTAGTATAACAGCGGAGACCTACGAGCAGTACTTC. It specifies CASSITAETYEQYF. This chain joins TRBV19 and TRBJ2-7, with D perhaps TRBD2 (5 bases). The V gene's germline CDR1 is LNHDA and CDR2 SQIVND (reference sequence). This CDR3 is 14 amino acids long. Deletions cut 2 bases from V and 2 bases from J, with 10 bases between.